Following are 21 T cell receptor beta chains from one sample sequenced in a study of blood T cell repertoires in COVID-19. Sequenced by immunoSEQ multiplex PCR; TCRdb stores in-frame clones only, minus some. The repertoire holds around 84,000 clones, with 85% to 90% as singletons. Sample: peripheral blood. These receptors came from a man older than 75 with active or convalescent COVID-19.

V usage is TRBV19 and J usage is TRBJ2-5, with 9 positions matching TRBD1. V lost 9 bases, J lost 2 bases, and 13 bases stayed unmatched. This CDR3 contains 16 residues. Looked up from germline, CDR1 is LNHDA and CDR2 is SQIVND (reference sequence). For the CDR3, the DNA is TGTGCCAGCAAGACAGGGGGGGCACATCTACAAGAGACCCAGTACTTC. Residues: CASKTGGAHLQETQYF.

This chain connects TRBV6-1 to TRBJ2-1, with 9 bases aligning to TRBD1. There are 14 residues in the CDR3. V lost 1 base to trimming and J lost 8 bases; unmatched junction nucleotides: 3. The V gene's germline CDR1 is MNHNS and CDR2 SASEGT. CDR3 loop: CASSEDRGPYEQFF. In nucleotides, the CDR3 is TGTGCCAGCAGTGAAGACAGGGGGCCCTATGAGCAGTTCTTC.

V and J are TRBV29-1 and TRBJ2-3; D might be TRBD2 (5 bases). The CDR3 loop spans 13 amino acids. In germline, CDR1 is SQVTM, CDR2 ANQGSEA. Trimming stripped 4 bases from V and 5 bases from J, with 13 bases between. Here the CDR3 reads CSVAPKLGDTQYF. CDR3 sequence (DNA): TGCAGCGTTGCTCCAAAACTAGGAGATACGCAGTATTTT.

CDR3 bases: TGTGCCAGCAGCGTAGGTGCTAGCGGGACCGGGGAGCTGTTTTTT. Its protein product is CASSVGASGTGELFF. This rearrangement joins TRBV9 to TRBJ2-2; 8 nucleotides agree with TRBD2. Trimming removed 0 bases from V and 5 bases from J; junction bases left unmatched: 3. Germline V gives CDR1 SGDLS, CDR2 YYNGEE. This CDR3 has 15 residues.

Concerning this clone itself: An end of the junction differs from the germline gene, which may be a read error. This chain links TRBV11-3 with TRBJ2-2; the D gene is possibly TRBD2 (5 bases). Germline CDR1 SGHNT, CDR2 YENEEA. The CDR3 totals 14 residues. This chain's CDR3 is CASSLAGIAGKLFF. In nucleotides, the CDR3 is TGTGCCAGCAGCTTAGCTGGCATCGCCGGGAAGCTGTTTTTT.

The rearrangement links TRBV6-6 to TRBJ1-2, with a possible D match to TRBD1 (5 bases). Germline lookup yields CDR1 MNHNY and CDR2 SVGAGI (reference sequence). V lost 7 bases and J lost 1, with 16 bases in between. This CDR3 comprises 15 residues. CDR3 in DNA: TGTGCCAGCACCCCGGGGGACGGGAATAACTATGGCTACACCTTC. Encoded protein: CASTPGDGNNYGYTF.

The chain joins TRBV9 to TRBJ2-1; 8 bases map to TRBD2. J lost 3 bases, V lost 4 bases, and 9 bases had no gene match. Germline-derived CDR1 and CDR2 are SGDLS and YYNGEE. This CDR3 region has 16 residues. CDR3 bases: TGTGCCAGCAGCCCTCCCTCCGGGACTAGCTACAATGAGCAGTTCTTC. Residues: CASSPPSGTSYNEQFF.

The chain carries TRBV5-1 and TRBJ2-1; TRBD2 matches at 16 bases. V was clipped by 3 bases and J by 0 bases; unmatched bases: 6. CDR3 length equals 19 residues. Germline CDR1 reads SGHRS; CDR2 reads YFSETQ. CDR3 residues: CASSWGTSGRASSYNEQFF. The DNA for the CDR3 is TGCGCCAGCAGCTGGGGGACTAGCGGGAGGGCGAGCTCCTACAATGAGCAGTTCTTC.

V gene TRBV9 combines with J gene TRBJ2-3; 7 nucleotides agree with TRBD2. In germline, CDR1 is SGDLS, CDR2 YYNGEE. This CDR3 is built from 15 residues. With 5 bases clipped from V and 3 bases from J, the junction kept 9 bases outside the gene matches. For the CDR3, the DNA is TGTGCCAGCAGACTGGGCGGGAGAGTGACAGATACGCAGTATTTT. It encodes CASRLGGRVTDTQYF.

This chain links TRBV6-4 with TRBJ2-1; 7 positions agree with TRBD1. J was trimmed by 7 bases and V by 2 bases; bases with no gene match: 2. The CDR3 contains 13 residues. Germline lookup yields CDR1 MRHNA and CDR2 SNTAGT. This CDR3 is CASSDRGRNEQFF. The CDR3 DNA reads as TGTGCCAGCAGTGACAGGGGGCGTAATGAGCAGTTCTTC.

The chain uses TRBV9 and TRBJ2-3; a possible D gene is TRBD2 (5 bases). CDR1 is SGDLS and CDR2 is YYNGEE in the germline V gene. This CDR3 comprises 15 residues. V was cut by 2 bases and J by 3 bases, with 13 bases left in between. The CDR3 sequence: CASSVDGGPTDTQYF. DNA for the CDR3: TGTGCCAGCAGCGTCGACGGAGGACCGACAGATACGCAGTATTTT.

V gene TRBV6-5 combines with J gene TRBJ2-7; 11 nucleotides agree with TRBD1. Germline lookup yields CDR1 MNHEY and CDR2 SVGAGI. The V gene end was trimmed by 2 bases and the J gene end by 6 bases; junction bases not matched to a gene: 3. The CDR3 is made up of 14 amino acids. The CDR3 loop reads CASSYGQGAGEQYV. CDR3 bases: TGTGCCAGCAGTTACGGACAGGGGGCTGGCGAGCAGTACGTC.

This clone has only a few counts. This sequence joins TRBV19 and TRBJ1-5; D is unresolved. Germline assignment: CDR1 LNHDA and CDR2 SQIVND (reference sequence). Trimming left V 3 bases short and J 6 bases short, with 9 bases between. The CDR3 length is 13 residues. In nucleotides, the CDR3 is TGTGCCAGTAGTATGGGAGGAGGTCAGCCCCAGCATTTT. It yields the protein CASSMGGGQPQHF. Complete variable domain (other parts from reference TRBV19 and TRBJ1-5): DGGITQSPKYLFRKEGQNVTLSCEQNLNHDAMYWYRQDPGQGLRLIYYSQIVNDFQKGDIAEGYSVSREKKESFPLTVTSAQKNPTAFYLCASSMGGGQPQHFGDGTRLSIL.

V usage is TRBV29-1 and J usage is TRBJ1-2; 7 positions match TRBD1. Trimming took 7 bases from V and 0 from J; bases not matched to a gene: 5. Germline V gene lookup returns CDR1 SQVTM and CDR2 ANQGSEA. There are 13 residues in the CDR3. CDR3 residues: CSARDSPNYGYTF. The CDR3 DNA reads TGCAGCGCCCGGGACAGCCCTAACTATGGCTACACCTTC.

The chain has TRBV19 and TRBJ1-1, with D possibly TRBD1 on 6 matching bases. With 7 bases removed from V and 4 bases from J, the gap between germline ends came to 16 bases. Per the germline V gene, CDR1 is LNHDA and CDR2 is SQIVND (reference sequence). This CDR3 spans 14 amino acids. The CDR3 nucleotides read TGTGCCAGTAATATCAACAGGGAATCCACTGAAGCTTTCTTT. Translated, it gives CASNINRESTEAFF.

The chain has TRBV5-1 and TRBJ2-6, with TRBD1 matching over 9 bases. V lost 0 bases and J lost 4; bases outside the gene matches: 5. The CDR3 loop spans 17 amino acids. From germline, CDR1 is SGHRS and CDR2 YFSETQ. In DNA form, the CDR3 reads TGCGCCAGCAGCTTGGTGGGACAGGGAATGGGGGCCAACGTCCTGACTTTC. Its protein is CASSLVGQGMGANVLTF.

The CDR3 loop is CASSLDILETGNQPQHF. DNA for the CDR3: TGTGCCAGCAGTTTAGACATTCTCGAAACTGGCAATCAGCCCCAGCATTTT. The chain is built from TRBV28 and TRBJ1-5; D remains ambiguous. Per the germline V gene, CDR1 is MDHEN and CDR2 is SYDVKM. Between the trimmed V and J ends, which lost 2 bases and 2 bases, there was a span of 16 bases. CDR3 length: 17 residues.

In this sample, this clone turned up a few times. The chain carries TRBV2 and TRBJ2-4; no reliable D call. The CDR3 spans 14 residues. Between the trimmed V and J ends, which lost 7 bases and 5 bases, there was a span of 15 bases. Germline assignment: CDR1 SNHLY and CDR2 FYNNEI. The CDR3: CASTSGRRQNIQYF. The CDR3 DNA follows: TGTGCCAGCACCTCGGGTAGGAGACAAAACATTCAGTACTTC. Complete variable domain (other parts from reference TRBV2 and TRBJ2-4): EPEVTQTPSHQVTQMGQEVILRCVPISNHLYFYWYRQILGQKVEFLVSFYNNEISEKSEIFDDQFSVERPDGSNFTLKIRSTKLEDSAMYFCASTSGRRQNIQYFGAGTRLSVL.

The CDR3 nucleotides are TGTGCCAGCAGTGAATGGACAGGGGGCTATGAAAAACTGTTTTTT. Translation gives CASSEWTGGYEKLFF. The chain joins TRBV25-1 to TRBJ1-4; 11 bases fit TRBD1. Germline V gene sequence: CDR1 MGHDK, CDR2 SYGVNS. V trimming: 1 base; J trimming: 6 bases; junction bases outside the gene matches: 1. The CDR3 covers 15 residues.

The gene calls are TRBV7-3 and TRBJ2-3; 10 positions agree with TRBD2. The germline CDR1 and CDR2 sequences are SGHTA and FQGTGA. The CDR3 runs to 16 residues. V lost 5 bases, J lost 1 base, and 6 bases stayed unmatched. Here the CDR3 DNA reads TGTGCCAGCAGCATAGCGGGAGGAGGGGGCACAGATACGCAGTATTTT. Translated: CASSIAGGGGTDTQYF.

The rearrangement joins TRBV20-1 to TRBJ2-7; 7 bases agree with TRBD1. J lost 6 bases, V lost 3 bases, and 2 bases had no gene match. The CDR3 spans 11 residues. Germline CDR1 is DFQATT and CDR2 is SNEGSKA (reference sequence). CDR3 region: CSARTGTEQYV. The CDR3 DNA reads TGCAGTGCTAGGACAGGGACCGAGCAGTACGTC.